Following are 17 T cell receptor beta chains from one sample sequenced in a study of blood T cell repertoires in COVID-19 (dated by TCRdb to 2019 to 2021). Library creation used the immunoSEQ multiplex PCR assay. Not all clones reach the TCRdb copy of this immuneACCESS table, which keeps in-frame sequences only. Checked studies attribute under half of the gap to unresolved V genes and leave the rest unexplained. The sample has around 300,000 clones on record, approximately 85% of them singletons. The top ten clones comprise approximately 11% of the sample. The sequencing input was peripheral blood. All receptors derive from a woman aged 70-85 years with acute or convalescent COVID-19.

This clone was counted once. J is TRBJ2-2 and V is TRBV3-1 (or the pseudogene TRBV3-2); D unclear. Trimming took off 2 bases at V and 6 bases at J, with 7 bases between the two ends. The CDR3 has 13 amino acids. Germline lookup yields CDR1 LGHDT and CDR2 YNNKEL (reference sequence). CDR3: CASSQTLAGELFF. The DNA for the CDR3 is TGTGCCAGCAGCCAAACCCTAGCCGGGGAGCTGTTTTTT.

The genes are TRBV18 and TRBJ2-2; D is uncertain. V lost 0 bases to trimming and J lost 1 base, with 6 bases between them. CDR3 size: 15 residues. The germline CDR1 and CDR2 sequences are KGHSH and LQKENI. The CDR3 loop is CASSPPHRNTGELFF. CDR3 nucleotides: TGTGCCAGCTCACCACCTCACAGGAACACCGGGGAGCTGTTTTTT.

The chain combines TRBV18 with TRBJ1-5; D is possibly TRBD1 (6 bases). The V end lost 4 bases, the J end lost 2 bases, and 12 bases lay between the germline ends. Germline V gene lookup returns CDR1 KGHSH and CDR2 LQKENI. The CDR3 has 15 amino acids. CDR3 sequence reads: CASSQQGQGNQPQHF. CDR3 nucleotides: TGTGCCAGCTCACAACAGGGCCAAGGCAATCAGCCCCAGCATTTT.

The chain has TRBV6-5 and TRBJ1-6; 11 bases are shared with TRBD1. The V segment lost 4 bases and the J segment 7 bases; nucleotides outside the gene matches: 3. The CDR3 sequence is 15 residues long. CDR1 and CDR2 from the germline V gene are MNHEY and SVGAGI. CDR3 coding DNA: TGTGCCAGCAGTTTTAGGACAGGGGGCAATTCACCCCTCCACTTT. It yields the protein CASSFRTGGNSPLHF.

The chain joins TRBV2 to TRBJ1-3; D is perhaps TRBD1 (5 bases). CDR1 is SNHLY, CDR2 FYNNEI, per germline. The CDR3 is made up of 14 amino acids. Deletions cut 3 bases from V and 8 bases from J, with 14 bases between. In DNA form, the CDR3 reads TGTGCCAGCAGTGAGGCGGGACGGTTTGACACCATATATTTT. Translated: CASSEAGRFDTIYF.

V gene TRBV30 combines with J gene TRBJ2-3; 7 bases line up with TRBD2. V was clipped by 0 bases and J by 2 bases; unmatched bases: 14. The V gene's germline CDR1 is GTSNPN and CDR2 SVGIG (reference sequence). The CDR3 loop spans 18 amino acids. In DNA, the CDR3 is TGTGCCTGGAGTGTCAAAAGCGGGACGGGCAGGGTCACAGATACGCAGTATTTT. It translates to CAWSVKSGTGRVTDTQYF.

The chain recombines TRBV4-1 with TRBJ1-5, with TRBD1 identical over 9 bases. CDR1 MGHRA and CDR2 YSYEKL come from the germline V gene. The V and J ends lost 4 bases and 7 bases, in that order; junction bases with no gene match: 5. The CDR3 covers 14 residues. CDR3: CASSPPTGGQPQHF. The DNA of the CDR3 is TGCGCCAGCAGCCCTCCCACAGGGGGCCAGCCCCAGCATTTT.

The chain uses TRBV4-1 and TRBJ1-1; 7 bases are shared with TRBD1. The germline gives CDR1 MGHRA, CDR2 YSYEKL. Losses at the gene ends were 0 bases for V and 4 bases for J; bases not matched to a gene: 5. This CDR3 has 15 residues. The CDR3 DNA reads as TGCGCCAGCAGCCAAGATCAGGGGGTTCTCACTGAAGCTTTCTTT. Translated: CASSQDQGVLTEAFF.

The chain is built from TRBV4-1 and TRBJ1-1, with TRBD1 matching over 10 bases. Unmatched junction bases numbered 5, after V lost 2 bases and J lost 2 bases. The CDR3 loop spans 16 amino acids. CDR1 is MGHRA, CDR2 YSYEKL, per germline. The CDR3 sequence: CASSQRWTGGNTEAFF. CDR3 bases: TGCGCCAGCAGCCAACGCTGGACAGGGGGTAACACTGAAGCTTTCTTT.

In regard to this clone: The identical CDR3 is also encoded by other nucleotide sequences in the sample. The chain employs TRBV7-9 and TRBJ1-2, with D hard to call. With 4 bases removed from V and 8 bases from J, the gap between germline ends came to 8 bases. The length of the CDR3 is 11 residues. Germline-derived CDR1 and CDR2 are SEHNR and FQNEAQ (reference sequence). The CDR3 DNA reads TGTGCCAGCAGCTCGGCTAGAGGCTACACCTTC. This encodes CASSSARGYTF. Complete variable domain (other parts from reference TRBV7-9 and TRBJ1-2): DTGVSQNPRHKITKRGQNVTFRCDPISEHNRLYWYRQTLGQGPEFLTYFQNEAQLEKSRLLSDRFSAERPKGSFSTLEIQRTEQGDSAMYLCASSSARGYTFGSGTRLTVV.

This chain joins TRBV28 and TRBJ1-2; TRBD1 aligns across 9 bases. Germline CDR1 and CDR2: MDHEN and SYDVKM. V shed 7 bases and J 8 bases; nucleotides not matched to a gene: 8. CDR3 length: 13 residues. The CDR3 DNA reads TGTGCCAGCATCGCGGACAGGGGCGACGGCTACACCTTC. The encoded protein is CASIADRGDGYTF.

The J gene is TRBJ1-3, the V gene TRBV6-5; 10 nucleotides match TRBD1. J was trimmed by 7 bases and V by 0 bases; bases with no gene match: 0. CDR3 length: 14 residues. Germline lookup yields CDR1 MNHEY and CDR2 SVGAGI. The CDR3 bases are TGTGCCAGCAGTTACTCGGACAGGGGGAACACCATATATTTT. It translates to CASSYSDRGNTIYF.

The chain joins TRBV5-1 to TRBJ1-5; tentatively, D is TRBD1 (6 bases). This CDR3 is built from 14 residues. CDR1 is SGHRS, CDR2 YFSETQ, per germline. The V end was cut by 0 bases, the J end by 9 bases, with 13 bases between. The CDR3 protein is CASSLEGEGAPQHF. For the CDR3, the DNA is TGCGCCAGCAGCTTGGAGGGGGAGGGAGCGCCCCAGCATTTT.

Comment on this clone: The identical CDR3 is also encoded by other nucleotide sequences in the sample. The chain links TRBV5-1 to TRBJ2-2; D is unresolved. This CDR3 has 13 amino acids. Per the germline V gene, CDR1 is SGHRS and CDR2 is YFSETQ. Trimming took 4 bases from V and 4 from J, leaving 8 bases between them. CDR3 nucleotides: TGCGCCAGCAGCCCCTCAGGCACCGGGGAGCTGTTTTTT. This encodes CASSPSGTGELFF.

The rearrangement links TRBV11-1 to TRBJ2-3, with TRBD1 matching 10 bases. Trimming cost V 6 bases and J 7 bases; bases outside gene matches: 7. Germline V gives CDR1 SGHAT, CDR2 FQDESV (reference sequence). The CDR3 totals 14 residues. As DNA, the CDR3 is TGTGCCAGCAGTTCCCGACAGGGGGCGAATACGCAGTATTTT. Protein sequence: CASSSRQGANTQYF.

This clone was counted once. The gene calls are TRBV6-5 and TRBJ2-7; 10 bases map to TRBD1. Germline V gene lookup returns CDR1 MNHEY and CDR2 SVGAGI. The CDR3 contains 13 residues. The junction had 3 bases not matched to a gene; V was cut back by 6 bases and J by 4 bases. The CDR3 DNA sequence: TGTGCCAGCAGGCCGGACAGGGGGTACGAGCAGTACTTC. Its protein is CASRPDRGYEQYF.

The chain employs TRBV5-1 and TRBJ1-2, with D perhaps matching TRBD1 (6 bases). This CDR3 region has 15 residues. From germline, CDR1 is SGHRS and CDR2 YFSETQ. V lost 4 bases and J 6 bases, leaving 19 bases between the germline ends. The CDR3 here is CASSPVGRGPDGYTF. CDR3 nucleotide sequence: TGCGCCAGCAGCCCCGTGGGCAGGGGCCCGGATGGCTACACCTTC.